The T cell receptor beta chain under discussion was sequenced for a study of T cell clonotyping in hematopoietic cell transplantation. Assay: immunoSEQ multiplex PCR; the TCRdb copy retains only in-frame clones and omits some. The table records 20,000 or so clones, more than 65% of them present only once. Findings and limits, study-wide: Pathologically expanded recipient clonotypes increased progressively from day 30 to day 180 as diversity fell. Few recipient clonotypes overlapped donors; over 95% were de novo at given depth. Graft donor and pretransplant recipient Inverse Simpson Index values predicted broader posttransplant TCR diversity. Without cell sorting, CD4 versus CD8 contributions remain unresolved.

This clone came up a few times. No antigen is known for it. The CDR3 totals 16 residues. Germline loops: CDR1 SGHNT, CDR2 YENEEA. Deletions cut 0 bases from V and 5 bases from J, with 13 bases between. This rearrangement joins TRBV11-3 to TRBJ2-2; unclear D gene. The sample taken for sequencing was peripheral blood mononuclear cells. The source of this sequence is a man aged 60-69 years in good health. Some clones in this sample may be carry-over from other donors' samples. The CDR3 loop is CASSLDHVQRTGELFF. The DNA of the CDR3 is TGTGCCAGCAGCTTAGATCATGTCCAAAGGACCGGGGAGCTGTTTTTT.